What follows describes a single TCR beta chain. TCRdb reanalysed the RACE reads using MiXCR and keeps one entry per CDR3 protein. The data contain 95,000 to 150,000 distinct CDR3 sequences, roughly 15% of them singletons. Time point here: patch test 1, 2 weeks after DPC sensitization. Regarding treatment: therapeutic diphenylcyclopropenone sensitization with weekly scalp DPC. These data originate in a study of human T cells and chemical hapten exposure. For the study at large: Alopecia areata, totalis and universalis patients, mostly female, were included.

This TCR derives from a man aged 18 to 30 with alopecia areata. Some clones in this sample may be carry-over from other donors' samples. The material was whole blood, obtained in connection with sensitization to the hapten diphenylcyclopropenone (DPC).

The chain's CDR3 is CASSYVPRGRETQYF. CDR3 sequence (DNA): TGTGCCAGCAGTTACGTGCCCCGGGGGCGAGAGACCCAGTACTTC. The chain joins TRBV6-5 to TRBJ2-5; D tentatively reads TRBD1 or TRBD2 (6 bases each). The germline V and J ends were trimmed by 2 bases and 4 bases, with 14 bases remaining between them. The CDR3 runs to 15 residues. Germline V gene sequence: CDR1 MNHEY, CDR2 SVGAGI.